This is a list of T cell receptor beta chains from one sample in a study of blood T cell repertoires in COVID-19. Profiling relied on immunoSEQ multiplex PCR, and the TCRdb table lists in-frame clones only, not all of them. The sample yields hundreds of thousands of clones, about 80% seen once. The sequenced sample consisted of PBMCs or T cells enriched from blood (not recorded which). The receptors shown here come from a woman aged 45-60 years who had been exposed to COVID-19. Both conserved end residues are part of each CDR3. The order of the fields is V gene, CDR3 protein.

>TRBV11-2
CASSPFQGSLNEKLFF
>TRBV15
CATSRAEGARNQPQHF
>TRBV6-5
CASKVNSLNTEAFF
>TRBV11-3
CASSRGTNTEAFF
>TRBV7-2
CASSLEGRASGYTF
>TRBV27
CASSWGQSYEQYF
>TRBV11-2
CASSFAGNTEAFF
>TRBV20-1
CSASGAGSTDTQYF
>TRBV18
CASSPRREWNTEAFF
>TRBV20-1
CSASRQAPNTEAFF
>TRBV21-1
CASSYSGTANEKLFF
>TRBV4-3
CASSQGTGPNEKLFF
>TRBV6-5
CASRVMQGSVEKLFF
>TRBV19
CASSIRTGDLNYGYTF
>TRBV6-1
CASSEVSTGLGNTEAFF
>TRBV7-9
CASTPLDSPNYGYTF
>TRBV29-1
CSVTGSNYGYTF
>TRBV6-2/TRBV6-3
CASSYGDRGVKTQYF
>TRBV18
CASSPRLRGANYGYTF
>TRBV10-3
CASGQGREKLFF
>TRBV5-1
CASSLGLAGTGELFF
>TRBV18
CASSRGITSNEKLFF
>TRBV4-1
CASSQDDRGGTDTQYF
>TRBV12-3/TRBV12-4
CASEYNRGAEAFF
>TRBV11-2
CASSLGGAGGFHEQYF
>TRBV6-4
CASSNTPEVGELFF
>TRBV11-2
CASSLQGTNYEQYF
>TRBV6-5
CASSSGTGGEKLFF
>TRBV5-1
CASSAEGPGQGWFF
>TRBV6-2/TRBV6-3
CASSYELADKETQYF
>TRBV5-4
CASSLEIAVTDTQYF
>TRBV19
CASSPGEGIETEAFF
>TRBV10-3
CAISTGGAVKNSPLHF
>TRBV27
CASRPSAITGSETQYF
>TRBV3-1/TRBV3-2
CASSQEEEKGLANYYFNEQFF
>TRBV18
CASSPPRGIREITEAFF